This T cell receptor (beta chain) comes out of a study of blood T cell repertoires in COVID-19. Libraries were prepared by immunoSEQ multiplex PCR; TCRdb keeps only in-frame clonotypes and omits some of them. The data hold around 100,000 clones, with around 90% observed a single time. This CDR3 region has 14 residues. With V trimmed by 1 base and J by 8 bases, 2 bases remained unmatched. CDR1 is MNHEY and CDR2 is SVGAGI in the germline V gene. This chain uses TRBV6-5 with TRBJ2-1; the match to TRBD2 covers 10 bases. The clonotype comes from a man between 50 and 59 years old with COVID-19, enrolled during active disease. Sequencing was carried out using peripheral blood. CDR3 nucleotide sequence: TGTGCCAGCAGTTACTTAGCGGGGGGCCATGAGCAGTTCTTC. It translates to CASSYLAGGHEQFF.